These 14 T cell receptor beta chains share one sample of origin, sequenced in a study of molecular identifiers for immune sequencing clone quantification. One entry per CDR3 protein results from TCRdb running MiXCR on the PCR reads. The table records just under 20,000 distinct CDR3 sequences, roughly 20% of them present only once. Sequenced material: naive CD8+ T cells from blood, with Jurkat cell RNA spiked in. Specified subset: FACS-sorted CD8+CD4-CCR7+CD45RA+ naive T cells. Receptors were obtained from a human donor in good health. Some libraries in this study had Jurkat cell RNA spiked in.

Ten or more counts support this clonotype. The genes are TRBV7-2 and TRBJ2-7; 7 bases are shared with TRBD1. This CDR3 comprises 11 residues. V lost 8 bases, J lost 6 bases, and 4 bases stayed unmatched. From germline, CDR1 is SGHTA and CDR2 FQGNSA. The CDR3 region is CASGTGVEQYF. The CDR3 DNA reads TGTGCCAGCGGAACAGGGGTCGAGCAGTACTTC.

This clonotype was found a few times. Here the CDR3 reads CSVDLGSRYEQYF. In DNA, the CDR3 is TGCAGCGTTGATCTGGGTTCTCGGTACGAGCAGTACTTC. The chain uses TRBV29-1 and TRBJ2-7; no clear D gene. Trimming left V 3 bases short and J 4 bases short, with 13 bases between. CDR1 is SQVTM and CDR2 is ANQGSEA in the germline V gene. CDR3 length: 13 amino acids.

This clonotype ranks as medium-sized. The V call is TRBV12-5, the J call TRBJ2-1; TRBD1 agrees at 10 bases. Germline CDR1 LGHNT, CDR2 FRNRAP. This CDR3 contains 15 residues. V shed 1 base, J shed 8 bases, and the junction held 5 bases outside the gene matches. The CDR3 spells CASGLGTGTGDEQFF. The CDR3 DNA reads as TGTGCTAGTGGTTTGGGAACCGGGACAGGGGATGAGCAGTTCTTC.

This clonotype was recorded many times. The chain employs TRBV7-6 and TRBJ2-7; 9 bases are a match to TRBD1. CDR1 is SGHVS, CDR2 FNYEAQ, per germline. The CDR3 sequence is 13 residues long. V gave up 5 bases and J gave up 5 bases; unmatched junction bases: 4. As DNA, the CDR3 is TGTGCCAGCAGCATGACAGGGGGAAACGAGCAGTACTTC. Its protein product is CASSMTGGNEQYF.

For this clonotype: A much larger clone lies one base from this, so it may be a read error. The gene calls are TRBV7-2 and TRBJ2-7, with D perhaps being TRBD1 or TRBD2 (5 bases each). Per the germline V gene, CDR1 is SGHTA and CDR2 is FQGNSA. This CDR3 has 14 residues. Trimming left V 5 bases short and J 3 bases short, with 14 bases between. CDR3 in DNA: TGTGCCAGCAGCGAACGGGGCTCAGGCTACGAGCAGTACTTC. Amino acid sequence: CASSERGSGYEQYF.

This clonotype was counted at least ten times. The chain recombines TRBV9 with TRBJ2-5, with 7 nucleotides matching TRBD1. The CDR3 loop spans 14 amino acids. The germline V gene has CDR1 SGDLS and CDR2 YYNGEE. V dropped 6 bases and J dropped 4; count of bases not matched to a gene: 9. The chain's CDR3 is CASTTGFGIETQYF. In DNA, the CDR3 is TGTGCCAGCACGACAGGGTTTGGGATAGAGACCCAGTACTTC.

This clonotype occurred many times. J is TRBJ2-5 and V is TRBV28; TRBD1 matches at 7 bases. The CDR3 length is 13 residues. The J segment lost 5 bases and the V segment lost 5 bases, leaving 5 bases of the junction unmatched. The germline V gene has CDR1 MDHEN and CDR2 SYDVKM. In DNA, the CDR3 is TGTGCCAGCAGTGAAAGGGGGCTGGAGACCCAGTACTTC. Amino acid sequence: CASSERGLETQYF.

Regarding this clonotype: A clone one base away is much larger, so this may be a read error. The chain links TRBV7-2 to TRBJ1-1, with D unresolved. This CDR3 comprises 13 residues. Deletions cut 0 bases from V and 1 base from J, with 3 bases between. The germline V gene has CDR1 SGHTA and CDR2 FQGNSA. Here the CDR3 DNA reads TGTGCCAGCAGCTTAGCAGCGAACACTGAAGCTTTCTTT. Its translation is CASSLAANTEAFF.

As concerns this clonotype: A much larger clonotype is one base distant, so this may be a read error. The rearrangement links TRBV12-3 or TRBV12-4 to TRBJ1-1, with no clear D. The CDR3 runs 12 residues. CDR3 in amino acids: CANSFGGTEAFF. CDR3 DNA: TGTGCCAACAGTTTCGGCGGCACTGAAGCTTTCTTT.

The CDR3 here is CASRTGGISHEQYF. CDR3 DNA sequence: TGTGCCAGCAGAACAGGGGGAATTTCCCACGAGCAGTACTTC. This chain joins TRBV28 and TRBJ2-7, with TRBD1 matching over 8 bases. CDR1 and CDR2 from the germline V gene are MDHEN and SYDVKM. The CDR3 is 14 residues long. J lost 5 bases, V lost 6 bases, and 9 bases had no gene match.

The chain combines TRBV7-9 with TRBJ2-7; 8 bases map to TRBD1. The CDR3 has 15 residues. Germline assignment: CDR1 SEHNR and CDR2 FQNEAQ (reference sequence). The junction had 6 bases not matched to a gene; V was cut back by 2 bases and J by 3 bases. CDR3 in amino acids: CASSLRETGDYEQYF. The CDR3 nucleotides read TGTGCCAGCAGCTTAAGGGAGACAGGGGACTACGAGCAGTACTTC.

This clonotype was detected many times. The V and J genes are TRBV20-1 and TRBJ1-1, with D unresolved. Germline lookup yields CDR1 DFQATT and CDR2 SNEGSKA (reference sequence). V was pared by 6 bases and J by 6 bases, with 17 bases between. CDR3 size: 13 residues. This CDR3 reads CSATQAGSAEAFF. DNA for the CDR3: TGCAGTGCCACCCAGGCCGGGTCCGCTGAAGCTTTCTTT.

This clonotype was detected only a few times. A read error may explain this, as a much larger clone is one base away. CDR3 residues: CASSPRWGEDRYEQYF. CDR3 sequence (DNA): TGTGCCAGCAGCCCGAGATGGGGGGAGGACCGCTACGAGCAGTACTTC. The chain uses TRBV7-2 and TRBJ2-7; the D gene is possibly TRBD2 (6 bases). Germline loops: CDR1 SGHTA, CDR2 FQGNSA. Trimming cost V 5 bases and J 3 bases, with 20 bases left between them. The CDR3 length is 16 residues.

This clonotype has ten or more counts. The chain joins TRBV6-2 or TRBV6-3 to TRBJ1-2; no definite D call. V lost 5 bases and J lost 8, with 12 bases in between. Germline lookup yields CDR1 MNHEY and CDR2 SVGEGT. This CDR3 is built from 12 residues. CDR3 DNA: TGTGCCAGCAGTCCGTCGGCCTTCGGCTACACCTTC. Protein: CASSPSAFGYTF.